This TCR beta chain is from a study of blood T cells in healthy people across ages. Overall study findings and caveats: It was not known whether donors were CMV positive (a possible confounder of expanded clonotype changes). Naive CD4+ cell counts and diversity both ran higher in long-lived than in aged donors.

This clonotype has ten or more counts. Its antigen is still unknown. The authors ran a second PCR of 7 to 11 cycles using a sample-barcoded 5' primer and a J-beta primer mix. TCRdb redid the calling of the 5' RACE reads with MiXCR, one entry per CDR3 protein. The sample gives about 1,800,000 distinct CDR3 sequences, roughly 30% of which show up once; about 8% is in the top ten. The CDR3 covers 16 residues. V dropped 2 bases and J dropped 5; count of bases not matched to a gene: 11. Germline values: CDR1 ENHRY, CDR2 SYGVKD. The source material was blood. The sequence came from a woman between 25 and 40 years old in good health. V usage is TRBV10-3 and J usage is TRBJ2-7; 8 positions agree with TRBD2. The DNA for the CDR3 is TGTGCCATCAGTGAGCCCAGCGGGAGTTGGGTCAACGAGCAGTACTTC. This codes for CAISEPSGSWVNEQYF.